The next 10 T cell receptor beta chains were all read from a single sample in a study of radiotherapy plus CTLA-4 blockade in lung cancer. Sequencing was performed with immunoSEQ multiplex PCR; in TCRdb, only in-frame clones are kept and a portion is missing. Of 80,000 to 100,000 clones listed, around nine tenths are singletons. The sample was peripheral blood, taken from a patient treated with radiotherapy plus ipilimumab. These TCRs come from a human donor with non-small cell lung cancer that progressed on radiotherapy plus ipilimumab.

CDR3 sequence: CASSVVPENTEAFF. In DNA, the CDR3 is TGTGCCAGCAGCGTAGTTCCAGAGAACACTGAAGCTTTCTTT. The chain links TRBV9 to TRBJ1-1, with no clear D. The CDR3 extends over 14 amino acids. V lost 0 bases to trimming and J lost 1 base, with 7 bases between them. In germline, CDR1 is SGDLS, CDR2 YYNGEE.

The chain links TRBV7-8 to TRBJ2-1; D perhaps matches TRBD1 (6 bases). The CDR3 contains 15 residues. Trimming took off 4 bases at V and 5 bases at J, with 15 bases between the two ends. The germline V gene encodes CDR1 SGHVS and CDR2 FQNEAQ. CDR3 sequence (DNA): TGTGCCAGCAGCTCACAGGGTGTGCCGCACAATGAGCAGTTCTTC. Residues: CASSSQGVPHNEQFF.

The rearrangement uses TRBV5-1 and TRBJ1-4; D may be TRBD1 (6 bases). Trimming shortened V by 0 bases and J by 8 bases, and 17 bases separated the two germline ends. This CDR3 spans 16 amino acids. Germline V CDR1 and CDR2: SGHRS, YFSETQ. The CDR3 here is CASSLATNADREKLFF. In DNA form, the CDR3 reads TGCGCCAGCAGCTTGGCTACCAACGCCGACAGGGAAAAACTGTTTTTT.

The V call is TRBV7-9, the J call TRBJ2-5; unclear D gene. With 3 bases removed from V and 1 base from J, the gap between germline ends came to 3 bases. The CDR3 totals 12 residues. In germline, CDR1 is SEHNR, CDR2 FQNEAQ (reference sequence). CDR3 residues: CASSFFQETQYF. DNA for the CDR3: TGTGCCAGCAGCTTTTTCCAAGAGACCCAGTACTTC.

The genes are TRBV19 and TRBJ1-5; possibly TRBD1 for D (5 bases). CDR1 and CDR2 from the germline V gene are LNHDA and SQIVND (reference sequence). V lost 3 bases and J 3 bases, leaving 9 bases between the germline ends. The CDR3 is made up of 14 amino acids. The CDR3 sequence is CASSIGHDNQPQHF. Here the CDR3 DNA reads TGTGCCAGTAGTATCGGACATGACAATCAGCCCCAGCATTTT.

The V and J genes are TRBV29-1 and TRBJ2-2; D is uncertain. Germline V gives CDR1 SQVTM, CDR2 ANQGSEA. The V end lost 5 bases, the J end lost 4 bases, and 11 bases lay between the germline ends. This CDR3 is built from 13 residues. The CDR3 loop is CSVPAVSTGELFF. The CDR3 nucleotides read TGCAGCGTTCCCGCGGTTAGCACCGGGGAGCTGTTTTTT.

This chain links TRBV5-5 with TRBJ1-2; 8 bases match TRBD1. CDR3 size: 18 residues. The V and J ends lost 4 bases and 2 bases, in that order; junction bases with no gene match: 16. Germline lookup yields CDR1 SGHKS and CDR2 YYEKEE (reference sequence). In DNA form, the CDR3 reads TGTGCCAGCAGCCCGGTTTGGCAGGACAGGGTCAGAAACTATGGCTACACCTTC. Translating gives CASSPVWQDRVRNYGYTF.

V gene TRBV21-1 combines with J gene TRBJ2-3. TRBV21-1 corresponds to a pseudogene. The CDR3 is 17 residues long. CDR3 loop: CASGDIGRPPSTDTQYF. The CDR3 DNA is TGTGCCAGCGGCGACATTGGACGTCCACCTAGCACAGATACGCAGTATTTT.

The gene calls are TRBV5-1 and TRBJ1-4, with D possibly matching TRBD1 (6 bases). This CDR3 is built from 14 residues. Between the trimmed V and J ends, which lost 0 bases and 8 bases, there was a span of 11 bases. The germline V gene encodes CDR1 SGHRS and CDR2 YFSETQ. In nucleotides, the CDR3 is TGCGCCAGCAGCTTGGACAGGGAGGGCGAAAAACTGTTTTTT. It translates to CASSLDREGEKLFF.

This chain connects TRBV6-1 to TRBJ2-5; D gene ambiguous. Trimming left V 5 bases short and J 9 bases short, with 10 bases between. Germline CDR1 is MNHNS and CDR2 is SASEGT. This CDR3 has 11 residues. CDR3 region: CASSPLEAQYF. The CDR3 bases are TGTGCCAGCAGTCCTCTTGAGGCCCAGTACTTC.